This T cell receptor beta chain appears in the sequencing data of a study of blood T cell repertoires in COVID-19. Source study methods: Estimation of nucleated cell counts relied on the amplification of reference gene primers. Method: immunoSEQ multiplex PCR; TCRdb's copy keeps in-frame clones and lacks some. That table gives V, J and clone size, and the DNA gave D and trimming. Of roughly 150,000 clones in the sample, about 88% are singletons; the top ten hold over 2%. CDR3 size: 15 residues. Trimming cost V 5 bases and J 7 bases; bases outside gene matches: 9. Germline assignment: CDR1 SNHLY and CDR2 FYNNEI.

The specimen sequenced was peripheral blood. The sequence came from a man aged 45-65 years who had recovered from COVID-19. The chain has TRBV2 and TRBJ2-7, with 12 positions matching TRBD2. The CDR3 protein is CASSPGLAGSGEQYF. The CDR3 bases are TGTGCCAGCAGTCCCGGACTAGCGGGAAGCGGGGAGCAGTACTTC.